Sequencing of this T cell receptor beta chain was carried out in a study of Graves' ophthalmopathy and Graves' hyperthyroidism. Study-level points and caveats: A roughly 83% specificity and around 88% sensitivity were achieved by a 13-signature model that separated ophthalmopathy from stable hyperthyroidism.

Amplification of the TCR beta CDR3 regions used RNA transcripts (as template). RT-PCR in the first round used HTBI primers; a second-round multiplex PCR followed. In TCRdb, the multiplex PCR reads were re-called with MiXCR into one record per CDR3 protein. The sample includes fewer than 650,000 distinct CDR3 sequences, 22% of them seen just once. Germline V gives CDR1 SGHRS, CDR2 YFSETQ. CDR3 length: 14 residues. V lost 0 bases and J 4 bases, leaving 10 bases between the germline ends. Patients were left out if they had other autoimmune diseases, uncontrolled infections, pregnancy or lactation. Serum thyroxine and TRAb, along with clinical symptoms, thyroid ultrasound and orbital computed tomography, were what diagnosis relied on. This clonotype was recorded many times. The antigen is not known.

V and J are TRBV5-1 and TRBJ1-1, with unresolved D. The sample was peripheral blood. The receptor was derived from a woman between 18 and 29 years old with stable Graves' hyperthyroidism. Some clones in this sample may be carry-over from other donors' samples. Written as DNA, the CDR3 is TGCGCCAGCAGCTTGGGTGGGATGGGCACTGAAGCTTTCTTT. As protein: CASSLGGMGTEAFF.